This TCR beta chain was observed in a study of T cell responses to AZD1222 COVID-19 vaccine. Whole-study context: Second-dose intervals of approximately 4 or approximately 12 weeks were pooled. Regarding the study as a whole: It should be noted that donors were predominantly white British and more often female, and clonal diversity was possibly underestimated.

Assay used: immunoSEQ multiplex PCR; TCRdb lists only in-frame clones, some missing. The repertoire holds over 40,000 clones, with 84% as singletons. Notes on this clone: Its specificity is unknown.

Germline loops: CDR1 LGHDT, CDR2 YNNKEL (reference sequence). The CDR3 totals 15 residues. V was pared by 0 bases and J by 8 bases, with 13 bases between. The chain links TRBV3-1 (or the pseudogene TRBV3-2) to TRBJ1-4, with D uncertain. The starting material was peripheral blood, obtained on day 0 of AZD1222 vaccination. This clonotype was obtained from an adult in good health. The CDR3 sequence: CASSQDPVCWEKLFF. The CDR3 nucleotides read TGTGCCAGCAGCCAAGATCCGGTATGCTGGGAAAAACTGTTTTTT.